The 10 T cell receptor beta chains below come from one sample, sequenced in a study of blood T cell repertoires in COVID-19. The assay was immunoSEQ multiplex PCR, and TCRdb's table has in-frame clones only and misses some. The table shows about 330,000 clones, with 85% to 90% occurring only once. Sample: PBMCs or T cells enriched from blood (not recorded which). Every receptor here comes from a woman younger than 35 who had recovered from COVID-19.

The chain uses TRBV7-8 and TRBJ2-1; tentative D call: TRBD2 (5 bases). V shed 4 bases and J shed 5 bases, with 12 bases lying between them. Germline CDR1 and CDR2: SGHVS and FQNEAQ. This CDR3 is built from 14 residues. The CDR3 DNA sequence: TGTGCCAGCAGCTCCAATCCAGCGGACAATGAGCAGTTCTTC. Its translation: CASSSNPADNEQFF.

The rearrangement uses TRBV29-1 and TRBJ2-5, with a weak D call TRBD1 (5 bases). Deletions cut 8 bases from V and 2 bases from J, with 15 bases between. This CDR3 is built from 13 residues. Per germline, CDR1 SQVTM and CDR2 ANQGSEA. As DNA, the CDR3 is TGCAGCACTCCGACGGCAGGGCAAGAGACCCAGTACTTC. It yields the protein CSTPTAGQETQYF.

The chain combines TRBV9 with TRBJ2-5; 7 bases are shared with TRBD1. V was pared by 4 bases and J by 5 bases, with 5 bases of the junction left unmatched. The CDR3 runs 13 residues. Germline assignment: CDR1 SGDLS and CDR2 YYNGEE. CDR3 nucleotides: TGTGCCAGCAGCCAGACAGGGTGGGAGACCCAGTACTTC. Translation gives CASSQTGWETQYF. The full variable domain, with the rest looked up from reference TRBV9 and TRBJ2-5, is DSGVTQTPKHLITATGQRVTLRCSPRSGDLSVYWYQQSLDQGLQFLIQYYNGEERAKGNILERFSAQQFPDLHSELNLSSLELGDSALYFCASSQTGWETQYFGPGTRLLVL.

The V and J genes are TRBV4-2 and TRBJ1-5; D gene unclear. This CDR3 is 16 amino acids long. V was shortened by 0 bases and J by 2 bases, with 11 bases between the two germline ends. Looked up from germline, CDR1 is LGHNA and CDR2 is YNFKEQ. CDR3: CASSQEVRVGNQPQHF. Here the CDR3 DNA reads TGTGCCAGCAGCCAAGAGGTCCGGGTTGGCAATCAGCCCCAGCATTTT.

The chain has TRBV5-8 and TRBJ1-1; D possibly corresponds to TRBD1 (5 bases). This CDR3 is 15 amino acids long. Trimming pared 4 bases from V and 3 bases from J, leaving 16 bases between. CDR1 and CDR2 (germline): SGHTS, YDEGEE. Written as DNA, the CDR3 is TGTGCCAGCAGCCCGACAGAGACCATGCACACTGAAGCTTTCTTT. This codes for CASSPTETMHTEAFF.

This clone showed up just a few times. As DNA, the CDR3 is TGTGCCAGCAGCAATAGGGGGCAGCCCCAGCATTTT. Its protein product is CASSNRGQPQHF. The chain joins TRBV7-9 to TRBJ1-5; tentative D call: TRBD1 (6 bases). Germline V CDR1 and CDR2: SEHNR, FQNEAQ (reference sequence). The CDR3 consists of 12 residues. Trimming left V 5 bases short and J 7 bases short, with 9 bases between.

The V call is TRBV7-2, the J call TRBJ1-1; TRBD1 is a possible D gene (5 bases). Trimming removed 1 base at V and 4 bases at J, with 22 bases between. The CDR3 has 18 amino acids. The germline gives CDR1 SGHTA, CDR2 FQGNSA. The CDR3 coding sequence is TGTGCCAGCAGCTTAGTCGGGTTGGGGGGATTCGTGGGCACTGAAGCTTTCTTT. As protein: CASSLVGLGGFVGTEAFF.

This rearrangement joins TRBV28 to TRBJ2-1; the match to TRBD2 covers 11 bases. Germline CDR1 and CDR2: MDHEN and SYDVKM. CDR3 length: 16 residues. V lost 3 bases and J lost 8; bases outside the gene matches: 9. CDR3: CASSLGRLAGRDEQFF. As DNA, the CDR3 is TGTGCCAGCAGTTTGGGGAGACTAGCGGGGCGAGATGAGCAGTTCTTC.

This clone was recorded only once. The V call is TRBV3-1 (or the pseudogene TRBV3-2), the J call TRBJ1-3; D is unclear. V lost 0 bases to trimming and J lost 0 bases, with 18 bases between them. The CDR3 covers 19 residues. CDR1 LGHDT and CDR2 YNNKEL come from the germline V gene (reference sequence). The CDR3: CASSQDRRGARSSGNTIYF. The CDR3 DNA sequence: TGTGCCAGCAGCCAAGATCGCCGGGGAGCCCGATCCTCTGGAAACACCATATATTTT.

The rearrangement uses TRBV7-9 and TRBJ2-7, with D possibly matching TRBD1 (6 bases). The V end was cut by 1 base, the J end by 2 bases, with 12 bases between. This CDR3 has 15 residues. The germline CDR1 and CDR2 sequences are SEHNR and FQNEAQ (reference sequence). The CDR3 sequence is CASSLGPRDTYEQYF. CDR3 DNA: TGTGCCAGCAGCTTAGGGCCACGGGACACCTACGAGCAGTACTTC.